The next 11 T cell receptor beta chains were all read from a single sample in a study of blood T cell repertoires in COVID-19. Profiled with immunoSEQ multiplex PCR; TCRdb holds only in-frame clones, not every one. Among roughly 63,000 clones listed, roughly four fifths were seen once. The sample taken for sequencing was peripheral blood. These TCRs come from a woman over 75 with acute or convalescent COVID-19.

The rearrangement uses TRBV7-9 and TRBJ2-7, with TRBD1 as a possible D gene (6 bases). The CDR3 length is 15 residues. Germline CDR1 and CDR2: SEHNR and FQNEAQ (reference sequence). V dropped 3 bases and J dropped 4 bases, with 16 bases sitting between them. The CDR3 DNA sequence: TGTGCCAGCAGCTTCCTTGGGACACCTTCTTACGAGCAGTACTTC. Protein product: CASSFLGTPSYEQYF.

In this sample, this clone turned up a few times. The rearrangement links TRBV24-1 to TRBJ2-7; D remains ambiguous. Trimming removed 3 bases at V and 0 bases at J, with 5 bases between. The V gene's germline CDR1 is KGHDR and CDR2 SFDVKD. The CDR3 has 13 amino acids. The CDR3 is CATSDPFSYEQYF. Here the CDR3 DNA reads TGTGCCACCAGTGATCCATTCTCCTACGAGCAGTACTTC.

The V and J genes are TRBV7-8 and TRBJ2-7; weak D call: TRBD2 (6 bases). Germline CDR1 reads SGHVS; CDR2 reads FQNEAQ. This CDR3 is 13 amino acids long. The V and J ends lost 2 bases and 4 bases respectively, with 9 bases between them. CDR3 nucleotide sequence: TGTGCCAGCAGCTTAACTCTAGCGTACGAGCAGTACTTC. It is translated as CASSLTLAYEQYF.

In DNA form, the CDR3 reads TGTGCCAGCAGTTGGCTAGCGGGAGGGCGGGGAGAGCAGTTCTTC. The encoded protein is CASSWLAGGRGEQFF. The chain employs TRBV6-5 and TRBJ2-1; 12 positions agree with TRBD2. The CDR3 has 15 amino acids. Germline V gene lookup returns CDR1 MNHEY and CDR2 SVGAGI. Trimming removed 4 bases from V and 10 bases from J; junction bases left unmatched: 8.

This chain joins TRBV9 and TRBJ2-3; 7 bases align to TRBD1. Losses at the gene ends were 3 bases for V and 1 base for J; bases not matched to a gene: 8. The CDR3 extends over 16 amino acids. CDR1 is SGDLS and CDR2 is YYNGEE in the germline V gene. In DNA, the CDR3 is TGTGCCAGCAGCGCCCCGCAGGGGGTTCGCACAGATACGCAGTATTTT. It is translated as CASSAPQGVRTDTQYF.

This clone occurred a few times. The CDR3 region has the DNA TGTGCCAGCAGCCTACGGGATACGCAGTATTTT. Translating gives CASSLRDTQYF. The chain carries TRBV2 and TRBJ2-3; unclear D gene. Germline V gene data show CDR1 as SNHLY and CDR2 as FYNNEI. Trimming removed 6 bases at V and 6 bases at J, with 7 bases between. This CDR3 has 11 amino acids.

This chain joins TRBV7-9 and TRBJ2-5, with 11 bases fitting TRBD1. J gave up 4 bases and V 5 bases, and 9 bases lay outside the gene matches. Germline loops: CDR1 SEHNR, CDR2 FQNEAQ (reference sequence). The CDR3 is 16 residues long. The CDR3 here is CASSHSGQGEGETQYF. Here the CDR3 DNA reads TGTGCCAGCAGCCATTCGGGACAGGGGGAGGGAGAGACCCAGTACTTC.

The DNA for the CDR3 is TGTGCCAGCAGCTTAAGGCAGGGGGCGACTAAGGAGACCCAGTACTTC. This encodes CASSLRQGATKETQYF. The rearrangement joins TRBV7-2 to TRBJ2-5, with 8 bases lining up with TRBD1. The CDR3 covers 16 residues. Germline loops: CDR1 SGHTA, CDR2 FQGNSA. Germline trimming cut 2 bases from V and 5 bases from J; bases unmatched to any gene: 10.

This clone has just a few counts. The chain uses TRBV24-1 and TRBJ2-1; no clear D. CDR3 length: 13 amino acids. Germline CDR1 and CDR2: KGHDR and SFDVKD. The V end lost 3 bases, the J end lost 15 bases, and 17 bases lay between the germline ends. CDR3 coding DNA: TGTGCCACCAGTGATAGTAGCTGGCAGTATTTGTTCTTC. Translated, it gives CATSDSSWQYLFF.

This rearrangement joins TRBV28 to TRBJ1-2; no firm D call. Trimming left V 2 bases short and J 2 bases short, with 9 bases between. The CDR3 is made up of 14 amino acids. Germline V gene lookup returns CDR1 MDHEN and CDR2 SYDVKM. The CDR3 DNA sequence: TGTGCCAGCAGTTTAGGGCAGGTCAACTATGGCTACACCTTC. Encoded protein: CASSLGQVNYGYTF.

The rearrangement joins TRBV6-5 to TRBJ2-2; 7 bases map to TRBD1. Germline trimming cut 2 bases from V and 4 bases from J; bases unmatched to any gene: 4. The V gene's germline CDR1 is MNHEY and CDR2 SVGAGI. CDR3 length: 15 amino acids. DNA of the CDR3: TGTGCCAGCAGTTACAGGGGGCAGGGCACCGGGGAGCTGTTTTTT. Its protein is CASSYRGQGTGELFF.